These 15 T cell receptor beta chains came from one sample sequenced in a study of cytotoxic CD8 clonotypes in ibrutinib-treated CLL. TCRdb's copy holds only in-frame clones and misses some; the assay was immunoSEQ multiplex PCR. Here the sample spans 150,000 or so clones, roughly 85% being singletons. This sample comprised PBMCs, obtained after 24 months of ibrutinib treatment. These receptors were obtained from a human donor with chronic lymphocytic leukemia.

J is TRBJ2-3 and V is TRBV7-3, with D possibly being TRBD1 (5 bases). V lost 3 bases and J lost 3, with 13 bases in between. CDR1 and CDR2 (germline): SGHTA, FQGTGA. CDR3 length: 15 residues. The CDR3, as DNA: TGTGCCAGCAGCTTGAGTAGGGGTGGGACAGATACGCAGTATTTT. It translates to CASSLSRGGTDTQYF. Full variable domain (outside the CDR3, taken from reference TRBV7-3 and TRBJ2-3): GAGVSQTPSNKVTEKGKYVELRCDPISGHTALYWYRQSLGQGPEFLIYFQGTGAADDSGLPNDRFFAVRPEGSVSTLKIQRTERGDSAVYLCASSLSRGGTDTQYFGPGTRLTVL.

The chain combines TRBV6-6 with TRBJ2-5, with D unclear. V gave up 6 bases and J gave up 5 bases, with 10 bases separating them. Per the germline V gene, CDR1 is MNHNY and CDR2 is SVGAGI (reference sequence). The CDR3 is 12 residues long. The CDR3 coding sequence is TGTGCCAGCAGCGGTACCTCCGAGACCCAGTACTTC. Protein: CASSGTSETQYF.

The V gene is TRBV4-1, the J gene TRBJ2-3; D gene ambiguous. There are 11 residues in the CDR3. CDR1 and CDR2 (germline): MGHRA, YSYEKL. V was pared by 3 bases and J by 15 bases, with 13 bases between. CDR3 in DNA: TGCGCCAGCAGCCAGGGCCTCTCCAGCTATTTT. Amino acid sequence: CASSQGLSSYF.

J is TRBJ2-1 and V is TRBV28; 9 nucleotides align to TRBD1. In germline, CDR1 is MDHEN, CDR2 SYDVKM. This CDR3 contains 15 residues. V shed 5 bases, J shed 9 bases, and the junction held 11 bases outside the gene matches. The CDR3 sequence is CASSTAGTGSGEQFF. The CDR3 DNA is TGTGCCAGCAGTACAGCCGGGACAGGGAGTGGTGAGCAGTTCTTC.

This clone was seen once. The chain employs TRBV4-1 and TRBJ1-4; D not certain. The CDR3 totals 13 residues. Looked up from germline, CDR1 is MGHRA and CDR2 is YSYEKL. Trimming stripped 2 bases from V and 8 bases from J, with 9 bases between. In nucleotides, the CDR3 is TGCGCCAGCAGCCAATGGACTGGAGAAAAACTGTTTTTT. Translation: CASSQWTGEKLFF.

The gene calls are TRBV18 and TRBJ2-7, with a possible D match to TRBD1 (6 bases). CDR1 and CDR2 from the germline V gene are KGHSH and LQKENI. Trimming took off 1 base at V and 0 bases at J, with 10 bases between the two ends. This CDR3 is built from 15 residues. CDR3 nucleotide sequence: TGTGCCAGCTCACCACGGGGGACACCCTCCTACGAGCAGTACTTC. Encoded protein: CASSPRGTPSYEQYF.

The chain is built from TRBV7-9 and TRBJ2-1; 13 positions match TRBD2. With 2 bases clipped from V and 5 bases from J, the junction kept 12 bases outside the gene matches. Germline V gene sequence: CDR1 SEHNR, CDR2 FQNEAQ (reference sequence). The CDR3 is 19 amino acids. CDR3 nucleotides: TGTGCCAGCAGCTTAAGTGGCCCCGGACTAGCGGGGGCGAACAATGAGCAGTTCTTC. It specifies CASSLSGPGLAGANNEQFF.

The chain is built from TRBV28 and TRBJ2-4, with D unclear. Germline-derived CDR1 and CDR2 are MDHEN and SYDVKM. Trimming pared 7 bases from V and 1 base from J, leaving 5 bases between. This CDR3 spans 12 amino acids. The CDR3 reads CASNSAKNIQYF. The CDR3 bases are TGTGCCAGCAACAGTGCCAAAAACATTCAGTACTTC.

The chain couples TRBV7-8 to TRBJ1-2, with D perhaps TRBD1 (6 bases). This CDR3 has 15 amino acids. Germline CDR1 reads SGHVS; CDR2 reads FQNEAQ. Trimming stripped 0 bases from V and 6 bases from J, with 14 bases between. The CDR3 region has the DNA TGTGCCAGCAGCTTAGCCCGGGGGCTGACGGATGGCTACACCTTC. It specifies CASSLARGLTDGYTF.

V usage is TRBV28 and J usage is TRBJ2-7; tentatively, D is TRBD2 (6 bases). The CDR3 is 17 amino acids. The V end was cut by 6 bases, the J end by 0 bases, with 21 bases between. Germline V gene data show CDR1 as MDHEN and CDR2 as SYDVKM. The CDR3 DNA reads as TGTGCCAGCAGATATTTAGCCTCCGGGACTTACTCCTACGAGCAGTACTTC. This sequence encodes CASRYLASGTYSYEQYF.

The CDR3 here is CASSVDSTPGYNEQFF. The DNA for the CDR3 is TGTGCCAGCAGCGTCGACTCGACCCCCGGGTACAATGAGCAGTTCTTC. V is TRBV9 and J is TRBJ2-1; D remains ambiguous. Trimming removed 2 bases at V and 4 bases at J, with 16 bases between. The length of the CDR3 is 16 residues. CDR1 is SGDLS and CDR2 is YYNGEE in the germline V gene.

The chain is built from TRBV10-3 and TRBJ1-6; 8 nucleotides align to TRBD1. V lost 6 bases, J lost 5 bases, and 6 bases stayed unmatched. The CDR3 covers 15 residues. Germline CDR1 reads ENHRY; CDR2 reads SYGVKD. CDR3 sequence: CAISGQGQNNSPLHF. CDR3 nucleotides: TGTGCCATCAGCGGACAGGGACAAAATAATTCACCCCTCCACTTT.

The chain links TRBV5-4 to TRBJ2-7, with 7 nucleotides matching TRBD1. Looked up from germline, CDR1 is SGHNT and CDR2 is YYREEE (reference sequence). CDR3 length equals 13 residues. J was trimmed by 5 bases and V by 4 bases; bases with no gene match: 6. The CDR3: CASSRDRVNEQYF. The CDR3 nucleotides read TGTGCCAGCAGCCGTGACAGGGTCAACGAGCAGTACTTC.

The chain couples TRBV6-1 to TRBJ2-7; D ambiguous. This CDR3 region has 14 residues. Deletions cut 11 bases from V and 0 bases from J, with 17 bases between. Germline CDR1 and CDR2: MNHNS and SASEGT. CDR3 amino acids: CAACEDPDSYEQYF. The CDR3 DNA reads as TGTGCCGCCTGCGAGGACCCAGACTCCTACGAGCAGTACTTC.

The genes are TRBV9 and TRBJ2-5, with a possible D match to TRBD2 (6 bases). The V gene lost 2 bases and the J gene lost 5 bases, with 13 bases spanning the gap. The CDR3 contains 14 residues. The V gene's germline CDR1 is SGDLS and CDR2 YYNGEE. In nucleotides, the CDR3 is TGTGCCAGCAGCGTGTCGGGGGTTGAGGAGACCCAGTACTTC. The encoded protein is CASSVSGVEETQYF.